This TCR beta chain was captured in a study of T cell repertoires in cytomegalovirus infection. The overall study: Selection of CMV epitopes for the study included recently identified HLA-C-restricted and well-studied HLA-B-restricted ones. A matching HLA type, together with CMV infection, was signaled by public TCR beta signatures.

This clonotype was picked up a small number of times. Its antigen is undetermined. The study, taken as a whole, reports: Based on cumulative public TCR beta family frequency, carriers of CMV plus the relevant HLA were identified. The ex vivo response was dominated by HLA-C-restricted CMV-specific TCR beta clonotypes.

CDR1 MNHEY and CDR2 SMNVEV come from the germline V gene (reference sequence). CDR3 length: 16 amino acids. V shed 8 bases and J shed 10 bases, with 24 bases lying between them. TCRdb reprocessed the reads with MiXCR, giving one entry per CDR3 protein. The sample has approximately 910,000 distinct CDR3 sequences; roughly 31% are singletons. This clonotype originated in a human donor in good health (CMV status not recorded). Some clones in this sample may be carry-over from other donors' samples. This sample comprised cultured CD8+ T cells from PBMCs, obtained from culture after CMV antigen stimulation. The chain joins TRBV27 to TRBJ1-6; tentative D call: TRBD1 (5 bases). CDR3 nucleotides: TGTGCCAGCTCTGGCGACAGACCCTCCCGGGCGTCACCCCTCCACTTT. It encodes CASSGDRPSRASPLHF.